This T cell receptor (beta chain) was identified during a study of response to subunit inactivated influenza vaccine. Study observations and caveats: Each seasonal flu vaccination may recruit only limited new T cells, authors suggested.

Using its own MiXCR run on the RT-PCR reads, TCRdb lists one record per CDR3 protein. The sample consists of about 180,000 distinct CDR3 sequences, around 9% of them appearing once. The ends were cut back, 7 bases at V and 6 bases at J, with 12 bases in the middle. The CDR3 is made up of 13 amino acids. In germline, CDR1 is WNHNN, CDR2 SYGVQD (reference sequence). On this clonotype itself: The antigen is unknown.

This rearrangement joins TRBV10-1 to TRBJ2-2, with D possibly matching TRBD1 (6 bases). The sample was non-naive T cells sorted from PBMCs, taken on the day of vaccination. The TCR sequence derives from a middle-aged man who received an inactivated influenza vaccine. The CDR3 region is CASNNRESGELFF. DNA of the CDR3: TGCGCCAGCAATAACAGGGAATCCGGGGAGCTGTTTTTT.